The 14 T cell receptor beta chains listed next were all sequenced from one sample in a study of human T cells and chemical hapten exposure. Specified time point: patch test 2, 6 weeks after DPC sensitization. Sample treatment: therapeutic diphenylcyclopropenone sensitization with weekly scalp DPC. From the RACE reads, TCRdb called clonotypes with MiXCR, one entry per CDR3 protein. The table lists some 80,000 distinct CDR3 sequences, 10% of them singletons. The source was whole blood, collected in connection with sensitization to the hapten diphenylcyclopropenone (DPC). The receptors come from a woman in her twenties or thirties with alopecia areata. Some clones in this sample may be carry-over from other donors' samples.

This clonotype was observed at least ten times. The V gene is TRBV3-1, the J gene TRBJ2-3; TRBD2 is a possible D gene (6 bases). The CDR3 length is 16 residues. Per the germline V gene, CDR1 is LGHDT and CDR2 is YNNKEL (reference sequence). V was pared by 2 bases and J by 5 bases, with 17 bases between. The CDR3 DNA is TGTGCCAGCAGCCAAAGAAGGGACTTTCCTGGAGATACGCAGTATTTT. Protein product: CASSQRRDFPGDTQYF.

The V and J genes are TRBV14 and TRBJ1-1, with D unclear. The CDR3 covers 13 residues. The V and J ends lost 1 base and 4 bases respectively, with 7 bases between them. Germline V gene lookup returns CDR1 SGHDN and CDR2 FVKESK. The CDR3 protein is CASSQGTGTEAFF. The CDR3 nucleotides read TGTGCCAGCAGCCAAGGCACGGGCACTGAAGCTTTCTTT.

This clonotype has at least ten counts. This chain uses TRBV29-1 with TRBJ2-5, with 9 positions matching TRBD2. V lost 2 bases to trimming and J lost 6 bases; unmatched junction nucleotides: 7. Germline V CDR1 and CDR2: SQVTM, ANQGSEA. The CDR3 is 14 amino acids. CDR3 amino acids: CSVESGTSRKTQYF. Written as DNA, the CDR3 is TGCAGCGTTGAATCCGGGACTAGCAGAAAGACCCAGTACTTC.

This clonotype was counted only a few times. The chain employs TRBV3-1 and TRBJ1-2; the match to TRBD1 covers 9 bases. Looked up from germline, CDR1 is LGHDT and CDR2 is YNNKEL (reference sequence). J lost 5 bases, V lost 2 bases, and 6 bases had no gene match. The CDR3 is 15 residues long. DNA of the CDR3: TGTGCCAGCAGCCAAACCGGGACAGGGTTATATGGCTACACCTTC. Amino acid sequence: CASSQTGTGLYGYTF. The whole variable domain, filled in from reference TRBV3-1 and TRBJ1-2, reads DTAVSQTPKYLVTQMGNDKSIKCEQNLGHDTMYWYKQDSKKFLKIMFSYNNKELIINETVPNRFSPKSPDKAHLNLHINSLELGDSAVYFCASSQTGTGLYGYTFGSGTRLTVV.

This clonotype was observed at least ten times. The V and J genes are TRBV11-2 and TRBJ2-3; 9 nucleotides align to TRBD1. Germline V CDR1 and CDR2: SGHAT, FQNNGV. Trimming cost V 6 bases and J 0 bases; bases outside gene matches: 7. The CDR3 length is 16 residues. The CDR3 spells CASSQTGGTSTDTQYF. The CDR3 DNA is TGTGCCAGCAGTCAGACAGGGGGAACTAGCACAGATACGCAGTATTTT.

This clonotype was seen at least ten times. The chain uses TRBV29-1 and TRBJ1-1; D not resolved. This CDR3 region has 13 residues. V was pared by 7 bases and J by 1 base, with 13 bases between. Germline V lookup: CDR1 SQVTM, CDR2 ANQGSEA. CDR3 in DNA: TGCAGCGCTGGAGACACCTCGAACACTGAAGCTTTCTTT. This gives the protein CSAGDTSNTEAFF.

This clonotype was seen at least ten times. This chain connects TRBV12-3 or TRBV12-4 to TRBJ1-1; D might be TRBD1 (5 bases). The length of the CDR3 is 14 residues. The V end lost 7 bases, the J end lost 1 base, and 13 bases lay between the germline ends. The CDR3 loop is CASNRLTGNTEAFF. In nucleotides, the CDR3 is TGTGCCAGCAACCGATTAACAGGGAACACTGAAGCTTTCTTT.

Worth noting for this clonotype: The junction differs from germline at one of its ends, possibly a read error. The chain has TRBV15 and TRBJ2-7; D gene uncertain. CDR3 length: 15 residues. CDR1 is LNHNV, CDR2 YYDKDF, per germline (reference sequence). The CDR3 loop is CATSRVTHGSNEQYF. CDR3 DNA: TGTGCCACCAGCAGAGTCACCCACGGCTCCAACGAGCAGTACTTC. The complete variable domain, with remaining parts taken from reference TRBV15 and TRBJ2-7, reads DAMVIQNPRYQVTQFGKPVTLSCSQTLNHNVMYWYQQKSSQAPKLLFHYYDKDFNNEADTPDNFQSRRPNTSFCFLDIRSPGLGDTAMYLCATSRVTHGSNEQYFGPGTRLTVT.

This clonotype has at least ten counts. Here the CDR3 DNA reads TGTGCCAGCAGTTCGGGACTAGGGTACCCCAATGAGCAGTTCTTC. As protein: CASSSGLGYPNEQFF. The chain uses TRBV6-2 or TRBV6-3 and TRBJ2-1, with TRBD2 matching over 8 bases. The germline CDR1 and CDR2 sequences are MNHEY and SVGEGT. This CDR3 is built from 15 residues. With 4 bases clipped from V and 6 bases from J, the junction kept 8 bases outside the gene matches.

The table lists this clonotype with a few counts. The V and J genes are TRBV6-2 or TRBV6-3 and TRBJ1-2; D call uncertain. V lost 5 bases and J lost 6, with 7 bases in between. The CDR3 is 11 amino acids. Germline V gene lookup returns CDR1 MNHEY and CDR2 SVGEGT. CDR3 sequence: CASSRTDGYTF. The CDR3 DNA follows: TGTGCCAGCAGTAGAACAGATGGCTACACCTTC.

This clonotype was seen a handful of times. This chain connects TRBV9 to TRBJ1-2; D is ambiguous. The germline gives CDR1 SGDLS, CDR2 YYNGEE. The CDR3 is 14 amino acids. V lost 0 bases to trimming and J lost 4 bases, with 10 bases between them. CDR3 in amino acids: CASSVADRLYGYTF. The CDR3 nucleotides are TGTGCCAGCAGCGTAGCGGACCGACTCTATGGCTACACCTTC.

This clonotype has ten or more counts. The genes are TRBV12-3 or TRBV12-4 and TRBJ2-3, with D perhaps TRBD1 or TRBD2 (7 bases each). This CDR3 region has 17 residues. V lost 6 bases and J 4 bases, leaving 23 bases between the germline ends. CDR3 region: CASSPHAGGAGSDTQYF. The DNA for the CDR3 is TGTGCCAGCAGCCCGCATGCAGGGGGGGCCGGGTCAGATACGCAGTATTTT.

This rearrangement joins TRBV28 to TRBJ2-7; D might be TRBD1 or TRBD2, each matching 5 bases. V shed 6 bases and J shed 5 bases, with 8 bases lying between them. CDR1 and CDR2 (germline): MDHEN, SYDVKM. The length of the CDR3 is 11 residues. CDR3 in DNA: TGTGCCAGCAGATTGGGGGACGAGCAGTACTTC. It encodes CASRLGDEQYF.

This clonotype was seen more than once but under ten times. The rearrangement links TRBV11-3 to TRBJ1-6; 7 nucleotides align to TRBD1. Germline V CDR1 and CDR2: SGHNT, YENEEA. V was clipped by 4 bases and J by 6 bases; unmatched bases: 12. The CDR3 contains 17 residues. The CDR3 spells CASSSPRGGQLNSPLHF. The DNA for the CDR3 is TGTGCCAGCAGCTCCCCGCGGGGGGGACAGCTTAATTCACCCCTCCACTTT.